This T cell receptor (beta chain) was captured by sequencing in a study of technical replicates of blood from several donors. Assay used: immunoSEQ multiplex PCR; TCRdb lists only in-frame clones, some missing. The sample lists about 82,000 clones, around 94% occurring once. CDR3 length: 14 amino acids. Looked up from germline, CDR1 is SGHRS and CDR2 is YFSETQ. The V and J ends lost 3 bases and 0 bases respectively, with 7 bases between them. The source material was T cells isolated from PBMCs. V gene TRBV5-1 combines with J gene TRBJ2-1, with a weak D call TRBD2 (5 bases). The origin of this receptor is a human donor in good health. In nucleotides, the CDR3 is TGCGCCAGCAGCTCGGGAATCTCCTACAATGAGCAGTTCTTC. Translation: CASSSGISYNEQFF.